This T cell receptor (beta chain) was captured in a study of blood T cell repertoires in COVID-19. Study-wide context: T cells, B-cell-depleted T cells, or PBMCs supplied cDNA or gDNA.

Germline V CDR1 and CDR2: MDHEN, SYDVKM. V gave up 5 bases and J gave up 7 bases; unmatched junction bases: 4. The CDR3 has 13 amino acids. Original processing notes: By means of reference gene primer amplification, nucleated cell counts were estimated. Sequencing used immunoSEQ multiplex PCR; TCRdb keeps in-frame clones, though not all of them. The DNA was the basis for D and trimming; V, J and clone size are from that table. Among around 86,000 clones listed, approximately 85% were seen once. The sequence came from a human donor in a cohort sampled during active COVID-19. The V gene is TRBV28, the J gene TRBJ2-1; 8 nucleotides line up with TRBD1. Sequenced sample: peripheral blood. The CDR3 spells CASSGTGSNEQFF. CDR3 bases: TGTGCCAGCAGTGGGACAGGATCGAATGAGCAGTTCTTC.